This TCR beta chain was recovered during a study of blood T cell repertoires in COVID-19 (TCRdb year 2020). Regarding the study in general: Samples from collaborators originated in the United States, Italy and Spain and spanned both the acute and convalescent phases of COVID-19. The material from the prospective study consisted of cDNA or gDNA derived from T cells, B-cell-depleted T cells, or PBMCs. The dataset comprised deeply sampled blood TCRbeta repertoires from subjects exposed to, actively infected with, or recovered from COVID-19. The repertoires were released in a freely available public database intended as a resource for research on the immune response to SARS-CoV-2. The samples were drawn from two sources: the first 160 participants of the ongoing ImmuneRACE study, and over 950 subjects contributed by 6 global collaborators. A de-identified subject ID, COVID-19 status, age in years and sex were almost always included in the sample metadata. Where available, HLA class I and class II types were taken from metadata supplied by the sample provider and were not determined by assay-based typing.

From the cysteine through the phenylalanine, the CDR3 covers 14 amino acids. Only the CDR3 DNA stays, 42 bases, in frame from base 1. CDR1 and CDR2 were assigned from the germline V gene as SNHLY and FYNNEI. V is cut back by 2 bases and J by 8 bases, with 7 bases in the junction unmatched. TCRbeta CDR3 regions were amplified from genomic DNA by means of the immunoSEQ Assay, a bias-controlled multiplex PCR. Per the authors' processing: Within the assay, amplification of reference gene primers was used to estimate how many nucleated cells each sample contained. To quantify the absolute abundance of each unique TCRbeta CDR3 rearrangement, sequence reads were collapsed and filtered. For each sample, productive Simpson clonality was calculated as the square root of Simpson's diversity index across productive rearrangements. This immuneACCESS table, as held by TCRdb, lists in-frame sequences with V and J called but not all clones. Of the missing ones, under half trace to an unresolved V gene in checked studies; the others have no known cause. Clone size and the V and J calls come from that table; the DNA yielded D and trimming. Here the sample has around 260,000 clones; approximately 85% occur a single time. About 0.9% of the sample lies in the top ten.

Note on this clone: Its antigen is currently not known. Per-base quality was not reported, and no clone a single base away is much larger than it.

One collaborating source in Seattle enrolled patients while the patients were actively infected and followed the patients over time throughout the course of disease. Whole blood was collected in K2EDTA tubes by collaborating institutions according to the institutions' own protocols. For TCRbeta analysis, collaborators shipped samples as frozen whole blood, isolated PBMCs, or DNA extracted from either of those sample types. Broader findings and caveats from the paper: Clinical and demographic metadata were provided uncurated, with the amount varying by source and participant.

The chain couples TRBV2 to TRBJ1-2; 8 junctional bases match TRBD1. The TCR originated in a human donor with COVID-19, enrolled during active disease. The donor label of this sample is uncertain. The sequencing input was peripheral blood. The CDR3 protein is CASSETGQATGYTF. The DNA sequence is TGTGCCAGCAGTGAAACGGGACAGGCTACCGGCTACACCTTC.